These T cell receptor beta chains were read from a single sample in a study of blood T cell repertoires in COVID-19. TCRdb's copy holds only in-frame clones and misses some; the assay was immunoSEQ multiplex PCR. This table has a few hundred thousand clones, roughly 87% appearing once. Sequenced: peripheral blood. The receptors come from a man between 18 and 35 years old with active or convalescent COVID-19. Both conserved end residues are part of each CDR3. Each record gives: J gene, V gene, D gene, CDR3 protein. The D gene is left open where the match is weak.

J gene: TRBJ1-1; V gene: TRBV6-6; D gene: NA; CDR3 protein: CASSYVVNTEAFF
J gene: TRBJ2-7; V gene: TRBV13; D gene: NA; CDR3 protein: CASSLAGTYEQYF
J gene: TRBJ2-6; V gene: TRBV5-1; D gene: NA; CDR3 protein: CASSLPGSGANVLTF
J gene: TRBJ2-2; V gene: TRBV2; D gene: TRBD1; CDR3 protein: CASSGQITGELFF
J gene: TRBJ2-3; V gene: TRBV2; D gene: NA; CDR3 protein: CASSEGDNQGPNTDTQYF
J gene: TRBJ2-3; V gene: TRBV9; D gene: NA; CDR3 protein: CASSVRDPPDTQYF
J gene: TRBJ2-7; V gene: TRBV29-1; D gene: NA; CDR3 protein: CSVVVSSYEQYF
J gene: TRBJ2-6; V gene: TRBV6-6; D gene: NA; CDR3 protein: CASSYDSSGANVLTF
J gene: TRBJ1-3; V gene: TRBV5-5; D gene: NA; CDR3 protein: CASSLVLTSGNTIYF
J gene: TRBJ1-1; V gene: TRBV5-1; D gene: NA; CDR3 protein: CASSNPGGNTEAFF
J gene: TRBJ2-7; V gene: TRBV6-1; D gene: TRBD2; CDR3 protein: CASSATRLGGRFNEQYF
J gene: TRBJ1-2; V gene: TRBV7-8; D gene: NA; CDR3 protein: CASSYIPPQDGYTF
J gene: TRBJ2-1; V gene: TRBV5-4; D gene: TRBD2; CDR3 protein: CASSLASGRANNEQFF
J gene: TRBJ1-1; V gene: TRBV12-3/TRBV12-4; D gene: TRBD1; CDR3 protein: CASSTTGVTEAFF
J gene: TRBJ2-1; V gene: TRBV5-1; D gene: NA; CDR3 protein: CASAQRGLSSYNEQFF
J gene: TRBJ2-7; V gene: TRBV7-9; D gene: NA; CDR3 protein: CASSWKTDYEQYF
J gene: TRBJ2-5; V gene: TRBV4-1; D gene: NA; CDR3 protein: CASSQGGQGLGETQYF
J gene: TRBJ2-5; V gene: TRBV2; D gene: TRBD2; CDR3 protein: CASSRSTSGTLETQYF
J gene: TRBJ2-2; V gene: TRBV7-2; D gene: TRBD2; CDR3 protein: CASSLSVTSGGRTGELFF
J gene: TRBJ2-7; V gene: TRBV29-1; D gene: TRBD2; CDR3 protein: CSVAGVQTSYEQYF
J gene: TRBJ1-1; V gene: TRBV5-1; D gene: TRBD1; CDR3 protein: CASSWTGDEAFF
J gene: TRBJ2-3; V gene: TRBV29-1; D gene: NA; CDR3 protein: CSVVLEGTGLRITDTQYF
J gene: TRBJ1-2; V gene: TRBV12-3/TRBV12-4; D gene: NA; CDR3 protein: CASSFDGNYGYTF
J gene: TRBJ2-7; V gene: TRBV5-6; D gene: NA; CDR3 protein: CASSFLNEQYF
J gene: TRBJ1-3; V gene: TRBV6-5; D gene: NA; CDR3 protein: CASSSGGPQSGNTIYF
J gene: TRBJ2-7; V gene: TRBV12-3/TRBV12-4; D gene: NA; CDR3 protein: CASGGLGEQYF
J gene: TRBJ1-1; V gene: TRBV15; D gene: NA; CDR3 protein: CATSGHLNTEAFF
J gene: TRBJ1-5; V gene: TRBV5-1; D gene: NA; CDR3 protein: CASSPDGNSNQPQHF
J gene: TRBJ2-5; V gene: TRBV4-1; D gene: NA; CDR3 protein: CASSQAPGRETQYF
J gene: TRBJ1-2; V gene: TRBV5-6; D gene: NA; CDR3 protein: CASSLGGDYGYTF
J gene: TRBJ1-1; V gene: TRBV5-1; D gene: NA; CDR3 protein: CASSMQNGRDTEAFF
J gene: TRBJ2-2; V gene: TRBV28; D gene: TRBD1; CDR3 protein: CASSLGGTGGTGELFF
J gene: TRBJ2-1; V gene: TRBV12-3/TRBV12-4; D gene: TRBD1; CDR3 protein: CASSLGTGKEFF
J gene: TRBJ1-3; V gene: TRBV25-1; D gene: NA; CDR3 protein: CASSEAGRSGNTIYF
J gene: TRBJ1-6; V gene: TRBV10-3; D gene: TRBD1; CDR3 protein: CAIRKGAFSPLHF
J gene: TRBJ1-2; V gene: TRBV9; D gene: NA; CDR3 protein: CASSANNYGYTF
J gene: TRBJ2-7; V gene: TRBV5-6; D gene: NA; CDR3 protein: CASSSTNQGYSYEQYF
J gene: TRBJ1-2; V gene: TRBV5-6; D gene: NA; CDR3 protein: CASSFQSGGGGYTF
J gene: TRBJ2-1; V gene: TRBV5-1; D gene: NA; CDR3 protein: CASRLQTDNEQFF
J gene: TRBJ1-1; V gene: TRBV29-1; D gene: NA; CDR3 protein: CSVEGGGQNTEAFF
J gene: TRBJ2-3; V gene: TRBV24-1; D gene: TRBD1; CDR3 protein: CATSDSQGAGAGTQYF
J gene: TRBJ2-1; V gene: TRBV7-2; D gene: NA; CDR3 protein: CASSDGVYNEQFF
J gene: TRBJ2-5; V gene: TRBV7-8; D gene: NA; CDR3 protein: CASSLGPSGYQETQYF
J gene: TRBJ2-1; V gene: TRBV27; D gene: TRBD2; CDR3 protein: CASGPLAGSSYNEQFF
J gene: TRBJ2-1; V gene: TRBV3-1/TRBV3-2; D gene: TRBD2; CDR3 protein: CASSQAGLAGGEQFF
J gene: TRBJ2-7; V gene: TRBV27; D gene: TRBD1; CDR3 protein: CASSLRPGGFEQYF
J gene: TRBJ1-1; V gene: TRBV7-2; D gene: NA; CDR3 protein: CASSSHQGLNTEAFF
J gene: TRBJ2-1; V gene: TRBV9; D gene: TRBD1; CDR3 protein: CASSVAGGFGYEQFF
J gene: TRBJ2-5; V gene: TRBV11-1; D gene: TRBD2; CDR3 protein: CASGGLAGHGTQYF
J gene: TRBJ2-5; V gene: TRBV20-1; D gene: TRBD2; CDR3 protein: CSASQGLALWGGETQYF
J gene: TRBJ2-2; V gene: TRBV6-5; D gene: NA; CDR3 protein: CASSRGAANTGELFF
J gene: TRBJ2-1; V gene: TRBV4-1; D gene: TRBD1; CDR3 protein: CASSRIYRGQYNEQFF
J gene: TRBJ2-7; V gene: TRBV6-5; D gene: TRBD1; CDR3 protein: CASSRGGQGYEQYF
J gene: TRBJ1-6; V gene: TRBV6-2/TRBV6-3; D gene: NA; CDR3 protein: CASSQIGNSYNSPLHF
J gene: TRBJ2-5; V gene: TRBV5-5; D gene: TRBD1; CDR3 protein: CASSWDRPPQETQYF
J gene: TRBJ2-7; V gene: TRBV27; D gene: TRBD2; CDR3 protein: CASSFRAGGGYEQYF
J gene: TRBJ2-2; V gene: TRBV6-5; D gene: TRBD2; CDR3 protein: CASSSPLVSGFGELFF